This T cell receptor (beta chain) was sequenced during a study of naive and memory T cell subsets. An equimolar mix of two oligonucleotides served as the beta constant-region primer for TRBC1 and TRBC2. The ligated cDNA underwent four PCR rounds using SP2 and nested alpha and beta constant-region primers. From the UMI-ligation and nested PCR reads, TCRdb called clonotypes with MiXCR, one entry per CDR3 protein. The top ten hold 20% to 25% of the sample, which has around 40,000 distinct CDR3 sequences, 10% to 15% seen once. V gave up 3 bases and J gave up 6 bases, with 15 bases separating them. The CDR3 length is 15 residues. Looked up from germline, CDR1 is LNHDA and CDR2 is SQIVND (reference sequence). This clonotype was recorded a few times.

The sample taken for sequencing was effector memory CD4+ T cells from blood. As to subset: effector memory, CD45RA- CD27-. V and J are TRBV19 and TRBJ2-1; D might be TRBD1 (6 bases). This TCR was sampled from a human donor in good health. CDR3 DNA: TGTGCCAGTAGTATTGGGCAGGGGAGTCGCAATGAGCAGTTCTTC. This sequence encodes CASSIGQGSRNEQFF.